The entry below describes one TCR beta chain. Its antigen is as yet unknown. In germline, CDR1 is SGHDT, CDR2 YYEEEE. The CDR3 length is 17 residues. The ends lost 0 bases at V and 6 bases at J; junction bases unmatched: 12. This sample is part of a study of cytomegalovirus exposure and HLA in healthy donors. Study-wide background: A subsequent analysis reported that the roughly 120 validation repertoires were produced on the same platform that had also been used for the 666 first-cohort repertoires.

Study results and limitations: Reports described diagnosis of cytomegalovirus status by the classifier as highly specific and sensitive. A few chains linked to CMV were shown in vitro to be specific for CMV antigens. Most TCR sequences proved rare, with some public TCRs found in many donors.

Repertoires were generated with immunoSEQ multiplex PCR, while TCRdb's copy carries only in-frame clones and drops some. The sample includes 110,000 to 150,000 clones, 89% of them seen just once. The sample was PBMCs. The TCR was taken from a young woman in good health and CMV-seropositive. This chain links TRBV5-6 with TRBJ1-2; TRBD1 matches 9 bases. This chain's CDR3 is CASSLVNPGTGHDGYTF. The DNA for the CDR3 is TGTGCCAGCAGCTTGGTAAACCCCGGGACAGGGCACGATGGCTACACCTTC.